This TCR beta chain came from a study of cytotoxic CD8 clonotypes in ibrutinib-treated CLL. Across the study: The authors obtained response samples at a median of around 12 months of treatment, range 6 to 36. Findings of the study overall: Shared public clonotypes were rare, and on treatment they either got smaller or stayed the same. Researchers report that baseline clonality outpaced age-matched healthy donors and tracked circulating CD8+ T-cell counts.

This clone was seen more than once but under ten times. Its cognate antigen is unknown. The method was immunoSEQ multiplex PCR; TCRdb's version includes in-frame clones alone and lacks a portion of them. This sample has approximately 35,000 clones, with 65% to 75% found just once. CDR1 is MNHNY and CDR2 is SVGAGI in the germline V gene (reference sequence). CDR3 length equals 11 residues. With 6 bases removed from V and 7 bases from J, the gap between germline ends came to 9 bases. The sample consisted of PBMCs, taken at disease progression, from a patient treated with ibrutinib. V is TRBV6-6 and J is TRBJ1-1, with unresolved D. This receptor was identified in a human donor with chronic lymphocytic leukemia. CDR3 DNA sequence: TGTGCCAGCAGCTCCCCAAATGAAGCTTTCTTT. Protein: CASSSPNEAFF.